These 13 T cell receptor beta chains were all obtained from the same sample, sequenced in a study of memory CD4+ T cells and cytomegalovirus serostatus (dated 2019 in TCRdb). Single viable CD3+CD4+CD8-CD45RO+ cells were sorted as memory CD4+ T cells on a FACSAria II. Receptor libraries were prepared by the immunoSEQ multiplex PCR assay. The immuneACCESS repertoire file appears here via TCRdb, limited to in-frame rearrangements. These files lack a portion of the clones; in checked studies, under half of the deficit traces to unresolved V genes, and the cause of the others is not known. This sample holds about 50,000 clones; 78% were observed only once. The top ten clonotypes cover approximately 0.7% of the sample. The sample consisted of memory CD4+ T cells from blood. The receptors here all came from an adult in good health and CMV-seronegative.

This chain joins TRBV6-5 and TRBJ2-7, with TRBD1 matching 7 bases. V lost 8 bases and J lost 4; bases outside the gene matches: 8. This CDR3 spans 13 amino acids. Germline V CDR1 and CDR2: MNHEY, SVGAGI. The CDR3 nucleotides read TGTGCCAGCGGAGACAGGGCGGGTTACGAGCAGTACTTC. Its translation is CASGDRAGYEQYF.

The rearrangement joins TRBV7-9 to TRBJ2-7; D is perhaps TRBD2 (6 bases). Trimming left V 3 bases short and J 5 bases short, with 17 bases between. The CDR3 is 15 residues long. CDR1 SEHNR and CDR2 FQNEAQ come from the germline V gene (reference sequence). The CDR3 here is CASSFRGFESDEQYF. In DNA, the CDR3 is TGTGCCAGCAGCTTCCGGGGGTTTGAATCCGACGAGCAGTACTTC.

The rearrangement joins TRBV28 to TRBJ1-1; TRBD1 matches at 7 bases. CDR1 is MDHEN and CDR2 is SYDVKM in the germline V gene. CDR3 size: 18 residues. V shed 5 bases and J 1 base; nucleotides not matched to a gene: 16. CDR3 residues: CASSRGGEPGQQNTEAFF. Written as DNA, the CDR3 is TGTGCCAGCAGTCGTGGGGGGGAACCGGGACAGCAGAACACTGAAGCTTTCTTT.

The chain links TRBV15 to TRBJ2-7; 7 bases line up with TRBD1. Germline CDR1 reads LNHNV; CDR2 reads YYDKDF (reference sequence). The CDR3 runs 15 residues. Trimming cost V 0 bases and J 1 base; bases outside gene matches: 3. The CDR3 coding sequence is TGTGCCACCAGCAGAGAATCGGGACAGTCCTACGAGCAGTACTTC. Its translation: CATSRESGQSYEQYF.

This clone occurred a few times. The chain links TRBV11-2 to TRBJ2-7; TRBD2 matches 9 bases. Germline CDR1 reads SGHAT; CDR2 reads FQNNGV. The CDR3 has 13 amino acids. Germline trimming cut 3 bases from V and 6 bases from J; bases unmatched to any gene: 3. The CDR3 region has the DNA TGTGCCAGCAGCTTCCTACTAGCGGGCGAGCAGTACTTC. It yields the protein CASSFLLAGEQYF.

DNA of the CDR3: TGTGCCAGCAGCCCAGGTTGGAACACTGAAGCTTTCTTT. Protein sequence: CASSPGWNTEAFF. The chain joins TRBV11-3 to TRBJ1-1; D ambiguous. The germline V gene has CDR1 SGHNT and CDR2 YENEEA. The CDR3 covers 13 residues. Trimming left V 5 bases short and J 1 base short, with 8 bases between. Full variable domain (outside the CDR3, taken from reference TRBV11-3 and TRBJ1-1): EAGVVQSPRYKIIEKKQPVAFWCNPISGHNTLYWYLQNLGQGPELLIRYENEEAVDDSQLPKDRFSAERLKGVDSTLKIQPAELGDSAVYLCASSPGWNTEAFFGQGTRLTVV.

The V and J genes are TRBV19 and TRBJ1-1; no clear D. Germline CDR1 is LNHDA and CDR2 is SQIVND (reference sequence). This CDR3 contains 15 residues. V was cut by 5 bases and J by 0 bases, with 13 bases left in between. The CDR3 sequence: CASSPRPNMNTEAFF. The CDR3 nucleotides are TGTGCCAGTAGTCCGAGACCGAATATGAACACTGAAGCTTTCTTT.

Only a few counts were recorded for this clone. The V and J genes are TRBV28 and TRBJ1-1; D is uncertain. CDR1 is MDHEN and CDR2 is SYDVKM in the germline V gene. The CDR3 is 14 amino acids. The V gene lost 1 base and the J gene lost 10 bases, with 16 bases spanning the gap. CDR3 in amino acids: CASSLYILGDGAFF. The CDR3 DNA sequence: TGTGCCAGCAGTTTATACATTTTGGGAGATGGAGCTTTCTTT.

This chain joins TRBV2 and TRBJ2-7, with D perhaps given as TRBD1 or TRBD2 (5 bases each). This CDR3 region has 15 residues. Germline V gene data show CDR1 as SNHLY and CDR2 as FYNNEI. The V end was cut by 2 bases, the J end by 1 base, with 12 bases between. CDR3 nucleotide sequence: TGTGCCAGCAGTGAAATGGGGGTTGGGTCCTACGAGCAGTACTTC. Translated: CASSEMGVGSYEQYF. The full variable domain, with the rest looked up from reference TRBV2 and TRBJ2-7, is EPEVTQTPSHQVTQMGQEVILRCVPISNHLYFYWYRQILGQKVEFLVSFYNNEISEKSEIFDDQFSVERPDGSNFTLKIRSTKLEDSAMYFCASSEMGVGSYEQYFGPGTRLTVT.

The gene calls are TRBV29-1 and TRBJ2-5; 9 nucleotides agree with TRBD2. Per the germline V gene, CDR1 is SQVTM and CDR2 is ANQGSEA. The CDR3 is 13 amino acids. The V segment lost 6 bases and the J segment 6 bases; nucleotides outside the gene matches: 8. CDR3 loop: CSVSFSGGQTQYF. In nucleotides, the CDR3 is TGCAGCGTGTCGTTTAGCGGGGGACAGACCCAGTACTTC.

This sequence joins TRBV19 and TRBJ1-5; 10 nucleotides line up with TRBD1. The CDR3 length is 13 residues. Germline assignment: CDR1 LNHDA and CDR2 SQIVND (reference sequence). V shed 6 bases, J shed 7 bases, and the junction held 3 bases outside the gene matches. CDR3 DNA sequence: TGTGCCAGTAGAACGACAGGGGGCCAGCCCCAGCATTTT. It codes for CASRTTGGQPQHF.

The V and J genes are TRBV28 and TRBJ1-5; D uncertain. With 7 bases removed from V and 7 bases from J, the gap between germline ends came to 11 bases. Germline V gene data show CDR1 as MDHEN and CDR2 as SYDVKM. This CDR3 contains 12 residues. CDR3 residues: CASTAVRQPQHF. As DNA, the CDR3 is TGTGCCAGCACCGCGGTGCGCCAGCCCCAGCATTTT.

This clone appeared a few times. This chain uses TRBV10-1 with TRBJ2-1; TRBD2 might be the D (5 bases). Trimming removed 3 bases from V and 10 bases from J, with 13 bases in between. The CDR3 has 13 residues. Germline assignment: CDR1 WNHNN and CDR2 SYGVQD (reference sequence). CDR3 protein: CASSDQRVREQFF. The DNA for the CDR3 is TGCGCCAGCAGTGATCAGAGGGTCAGGGAGCAGTTCTTC.